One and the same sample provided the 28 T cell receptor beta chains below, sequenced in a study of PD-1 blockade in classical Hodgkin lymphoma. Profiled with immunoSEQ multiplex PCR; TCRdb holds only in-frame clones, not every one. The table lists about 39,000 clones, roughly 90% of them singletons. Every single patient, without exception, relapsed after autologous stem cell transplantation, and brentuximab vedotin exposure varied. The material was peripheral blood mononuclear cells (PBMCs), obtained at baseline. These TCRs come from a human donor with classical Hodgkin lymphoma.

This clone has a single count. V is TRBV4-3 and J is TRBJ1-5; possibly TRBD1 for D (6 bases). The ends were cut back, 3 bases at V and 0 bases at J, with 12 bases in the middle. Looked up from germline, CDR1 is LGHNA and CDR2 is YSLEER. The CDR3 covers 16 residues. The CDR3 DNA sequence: TGCGCCAGCAGCCACCCGGACAGAAATAGCAATCAGCCCCAGCATTTT. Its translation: CASSHPDRNSNQPQHF.

The CDR3 loop is CASSLGQENGYTF. CDR3 nucleotides: TGTGCCAGCAGTCTCGGACAGGAGAATGGCTACACCTTC. J is TRBJ1-2 and V is TRBV6-6; 7 nucleotides line up with TRBD1. The germline V gene has CDR1 MNHNY and CDR2 SVGAGI (reference sequence). CDR3 length: 13 amino acids. After removal of 5 bases from V and 6 bases from J, the junction contained 6 bases not matched to a gene.

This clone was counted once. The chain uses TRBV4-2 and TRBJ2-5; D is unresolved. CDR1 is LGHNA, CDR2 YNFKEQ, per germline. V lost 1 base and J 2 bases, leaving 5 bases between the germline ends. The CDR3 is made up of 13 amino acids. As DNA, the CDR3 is TGTGCCAGCAGCCAAGGACCACAAGAGACCCAGTACTTC. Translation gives CASSQGPQETQYF.

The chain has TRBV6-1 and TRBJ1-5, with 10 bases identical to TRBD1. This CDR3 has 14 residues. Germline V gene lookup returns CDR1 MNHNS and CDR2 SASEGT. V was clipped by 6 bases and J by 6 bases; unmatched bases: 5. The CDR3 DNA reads TGTGCCAGCAGCTGGACAGGGGGTATTCAGCCCCAGCATTTT. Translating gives CASSWTGGIQPQHF.

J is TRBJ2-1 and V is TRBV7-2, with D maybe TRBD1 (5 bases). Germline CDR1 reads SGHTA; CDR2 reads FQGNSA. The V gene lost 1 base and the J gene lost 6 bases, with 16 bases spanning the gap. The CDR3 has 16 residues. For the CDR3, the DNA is TGTGCCAGCAGCTTAGAGTGGGGCCGGTCTGTCAATGAGCAGTTCTTC. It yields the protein CASSLEWGRSVNEQFF.

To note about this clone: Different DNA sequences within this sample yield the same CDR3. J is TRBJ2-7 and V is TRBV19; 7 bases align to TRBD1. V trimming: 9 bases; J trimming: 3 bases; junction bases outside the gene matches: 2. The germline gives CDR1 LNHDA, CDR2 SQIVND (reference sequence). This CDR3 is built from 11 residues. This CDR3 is CASRQGYEQYF. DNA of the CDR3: TGTGCCAGCAGACAGGGCTACGAGCAGTACTTC.

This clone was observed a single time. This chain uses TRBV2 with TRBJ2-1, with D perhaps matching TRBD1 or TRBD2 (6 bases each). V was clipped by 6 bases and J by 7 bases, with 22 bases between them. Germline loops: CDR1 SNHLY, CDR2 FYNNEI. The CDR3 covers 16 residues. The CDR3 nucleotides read TGTGCCAGCAGCCCCCCCCGGGGGCAGGGAAGGAATGAGCAGTTCTTC. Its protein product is CASSPPRGQGRNEQFF.

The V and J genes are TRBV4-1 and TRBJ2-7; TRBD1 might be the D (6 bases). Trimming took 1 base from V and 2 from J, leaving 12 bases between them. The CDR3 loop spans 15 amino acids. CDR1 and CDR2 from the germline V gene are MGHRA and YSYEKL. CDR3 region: CASSQAGTPTYEQYF. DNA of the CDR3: TGCGCCAGCAGCCAAGCCGGGACACCCACCTACGAGCAGTACTTC.

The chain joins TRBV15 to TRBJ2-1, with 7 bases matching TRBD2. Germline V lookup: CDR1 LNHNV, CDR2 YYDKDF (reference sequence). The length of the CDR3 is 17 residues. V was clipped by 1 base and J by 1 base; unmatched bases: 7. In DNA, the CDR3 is TGTGCCACCAGCAGAGTCAGCGGGGCGTTATCCTACAATGAGCAGTTCTTC. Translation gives CATSRVSGALSYNEQFF.

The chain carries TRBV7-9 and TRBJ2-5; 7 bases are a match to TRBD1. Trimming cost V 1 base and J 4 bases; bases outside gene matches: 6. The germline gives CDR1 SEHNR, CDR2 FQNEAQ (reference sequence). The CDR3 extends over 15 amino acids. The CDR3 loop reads CASSLGQGPGETQYF. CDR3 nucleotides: TGTGCCAGCAGCTTAGGACAGGGTCCGGGAGAGACCCAGTACTTC.

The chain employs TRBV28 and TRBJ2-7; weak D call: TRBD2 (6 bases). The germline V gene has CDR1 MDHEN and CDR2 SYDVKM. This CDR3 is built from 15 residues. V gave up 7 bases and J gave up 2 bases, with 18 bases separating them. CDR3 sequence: CASTGDLRIPYEQYF. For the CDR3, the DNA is TGTGCCAGCACCGGGGACTTACGAATCCCCTACGAGCAGTACTTC.

The CDR3 DNA follows: TGTGCCAGCAGATCGGACAAGGGAGGCTCTGGAAACACCATATATTTT. Translating it yields CASRSDKGGSGNTIYF. The chain combines TRBV2 with TRBJ1-3; D possibly corresponds to TRBD1 (5 bases). V was shortened by 6 bases and J by 0 bases, with 15 bases between the two germline ends. The CDR3 contains 16 residues. Germline lookup yields CDR1 SNHLY and CDR2 FYNNEI.

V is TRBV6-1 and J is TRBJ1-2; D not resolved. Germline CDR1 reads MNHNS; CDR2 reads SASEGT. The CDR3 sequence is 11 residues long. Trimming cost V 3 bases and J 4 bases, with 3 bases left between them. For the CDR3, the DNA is TGTGCCAGCAGTGAGACCTATGGCTACACCTTC. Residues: CASSETYGYTF.

In DNA form, the CDR3 reads TGCGCCAGCAGCCGAGGGGGTCCGACTAGCGTCACAGATACGCAGTATTTT. The encoded protein is CASSRGGPTSVTDTQYF. The V call is TRBV5-1, the J call TRBJ2-3, with TRBD2 matching 8 bases. CDR1 and CDR2 (germline): SGHRS, YFSETQ. The CDR3 totals 17 residues. V dropped 4 bases and J dropped 2; count of bases not matched to a gene: 12. Filled out from reference TRBV5-1 and TRBJ2-3, the complete variable domain reads KAGVTQTPRYLIKTRGQQVTLSCSPISGHRSVSWYQQTPGQGLQFLFEYFSETQRNKGNFPGRFSGRQFSNSRSEMNVSTLELGDSALYLCASSRGGPTSVTDTQYFGPGTRLTVL.

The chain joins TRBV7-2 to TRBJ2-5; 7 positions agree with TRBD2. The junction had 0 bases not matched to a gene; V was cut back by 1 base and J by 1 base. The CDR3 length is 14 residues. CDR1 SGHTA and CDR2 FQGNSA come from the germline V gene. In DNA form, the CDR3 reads TGTGCCAGCAGCTTAGGGGGGGGCCAAGAGACCCAGTACTTC. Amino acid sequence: CASSLGGGQETQYF. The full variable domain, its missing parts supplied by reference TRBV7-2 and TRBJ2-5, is GAGVSQSPSNKVTEKGKDVELRCDPISGHTALYWYRQSLGQGLEFLIYFQGNSAPDKSGLPSDRFSAERTGGSVSTLTIQRTQQEDSAVYLCASSLGGGQETQYFGPGTRLLVL.

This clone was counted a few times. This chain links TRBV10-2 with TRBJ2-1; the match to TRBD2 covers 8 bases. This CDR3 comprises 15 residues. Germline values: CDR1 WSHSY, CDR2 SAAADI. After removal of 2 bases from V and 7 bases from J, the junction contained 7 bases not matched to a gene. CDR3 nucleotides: TGCGCCAGCAGTGAGAGACTAGCGTTCAGGAATGAGCAGTTCTTC. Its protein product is CASSERLAFRNEQFF.

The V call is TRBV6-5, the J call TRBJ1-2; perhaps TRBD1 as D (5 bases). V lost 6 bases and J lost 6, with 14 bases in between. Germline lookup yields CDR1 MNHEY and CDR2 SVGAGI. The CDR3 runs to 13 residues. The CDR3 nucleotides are TGTGCCAGCAGGCTCGTGGGGGAAAATGGCTACACCTTC. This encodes CASRLVGENGYTF.

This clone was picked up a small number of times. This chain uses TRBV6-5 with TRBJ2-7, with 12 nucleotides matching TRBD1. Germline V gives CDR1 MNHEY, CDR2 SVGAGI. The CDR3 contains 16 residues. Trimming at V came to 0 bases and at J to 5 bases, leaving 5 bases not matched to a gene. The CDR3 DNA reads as TGTGCCAGCAGTTACTCGCGGGACAGGGGGCAACACGAGCAGTACTTC. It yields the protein CASSYSRDRGQHEQYF.

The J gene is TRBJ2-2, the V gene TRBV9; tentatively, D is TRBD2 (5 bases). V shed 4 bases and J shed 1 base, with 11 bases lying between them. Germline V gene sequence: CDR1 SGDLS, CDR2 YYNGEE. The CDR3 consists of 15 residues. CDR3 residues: CASSPRGRNTGELFF. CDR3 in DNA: TGTGCCAGCAGCCCGCGAGGGCGGAACACCGGGGAGCTGTTTTTT. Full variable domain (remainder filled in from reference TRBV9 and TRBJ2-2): DSGVTQTPKHLITATGQRVTLRCSPRSGDLSVYWYQQSLDQGLQFLIQYYNGEERAKGNILERFSAQQFPDLHSELNLSSLELGDSALYFCASSPRGRNTGELFFGEGSRLTVL.

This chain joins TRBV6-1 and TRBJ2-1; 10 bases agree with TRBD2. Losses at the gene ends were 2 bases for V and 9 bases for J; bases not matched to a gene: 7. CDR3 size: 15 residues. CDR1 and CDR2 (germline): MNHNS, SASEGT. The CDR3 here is CASSETGLARIEQFF. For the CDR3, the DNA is TGTGCCAGCAGTGAAACGGGACTAGCGAGGATTGAGCAGTTCTTC.

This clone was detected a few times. The CDR3 spells CASSKGPGQGRRTEAFF. CDR3 bases: TGTGCCAGTAGTAAGGGCCCGGGACAGGGGAGGCGGACTGAAGCTTTCTTT. This rearrangement joins TRBV19 to TRBJ1-1, with 10 bases lining up with TRBD1. The germline V gene encodes CDR1 LNHDA and CDR2 SQIVND (reference sequence). J gave up 5 bases and V 4 bases, and 13 bases lay outside the gene matches. CDR3 size: 17 residues.

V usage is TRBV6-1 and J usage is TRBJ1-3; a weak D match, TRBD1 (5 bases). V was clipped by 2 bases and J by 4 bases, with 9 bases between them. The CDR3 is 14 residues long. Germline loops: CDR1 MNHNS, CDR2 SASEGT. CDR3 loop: CASSEQGFGNTIYF. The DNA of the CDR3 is TGTGCCAGCAGTGAACAGGGTTTCGGAAACACCATATATTTT.

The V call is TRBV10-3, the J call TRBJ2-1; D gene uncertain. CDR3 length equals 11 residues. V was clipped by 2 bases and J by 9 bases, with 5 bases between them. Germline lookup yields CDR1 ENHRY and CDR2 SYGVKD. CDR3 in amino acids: CAISERSEQFF. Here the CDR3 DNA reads TGTGCCATCAGTGAGCGGAGTGAGCAGTTCTTC.

CDR3 protein: CSGTSSYTGELFF. The CDR3 DNA is TGCAGCGGGACTAGCTCGTACACCGGGGAGCTGTTTTTT. The genes are TRBV29-1 and TRBJ2-2; 8 nucleotides align to TRBD2. The CDR3 length is 13 residues. CDR1 and CDR2 from the germline V gene are SQVTM and ANQGSEA. V was clipped by 7 bases and J by 3 bases; unmatched bases: 4.

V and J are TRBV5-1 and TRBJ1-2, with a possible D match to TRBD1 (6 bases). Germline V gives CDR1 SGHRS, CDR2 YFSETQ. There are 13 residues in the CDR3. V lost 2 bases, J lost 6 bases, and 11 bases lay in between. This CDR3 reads CASSLQGIDGYTF. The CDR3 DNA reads TGCGCCAGCAGCTTACAGGGAATCGATGGCTACACCTTC. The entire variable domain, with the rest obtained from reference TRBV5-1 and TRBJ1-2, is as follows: KAGVTQTPRYLIKTRGQQVTLSCSPISGHRSVSWYQQTPGQGLQFLFEYFSETQRNKGNFPGRFSGRQFSNSRSEMNVSTLELGDSALYLCASSLQGIDGYTFGSGTRLTVV.

CDR3 DNA: TGTGCCAGCAGTTTATCGGTGACAGCGGGAAATGAGCAGTTCTTC. This translates into CASSLSVTAGNEQFF. The chain has TRBV27 and TRBJ2-1; TRBD2 aligns across 7 bases. Trimming removed 0 bases from V and 7 bases from J; junction bases left unmatched: 6. The V gene's germline CDR1 is MNHEY and CDR2 SMNVEV (reference sequence). The CDR3 has 15 residues.

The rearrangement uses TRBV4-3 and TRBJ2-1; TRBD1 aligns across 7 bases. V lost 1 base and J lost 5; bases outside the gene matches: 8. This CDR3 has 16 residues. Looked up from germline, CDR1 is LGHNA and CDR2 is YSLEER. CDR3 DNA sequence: TGCGCCAGCAGCCAAGCCCGACAGGGATGGGACAATGAGCAGTTCTTC. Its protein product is CASSQARQGWDNEQFF.

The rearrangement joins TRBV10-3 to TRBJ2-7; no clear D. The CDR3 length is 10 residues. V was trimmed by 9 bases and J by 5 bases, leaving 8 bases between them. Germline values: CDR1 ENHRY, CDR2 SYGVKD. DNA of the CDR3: TGTGCCATAACAAGTGACGAGCAGTACTTC. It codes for CAITSDEQYF.